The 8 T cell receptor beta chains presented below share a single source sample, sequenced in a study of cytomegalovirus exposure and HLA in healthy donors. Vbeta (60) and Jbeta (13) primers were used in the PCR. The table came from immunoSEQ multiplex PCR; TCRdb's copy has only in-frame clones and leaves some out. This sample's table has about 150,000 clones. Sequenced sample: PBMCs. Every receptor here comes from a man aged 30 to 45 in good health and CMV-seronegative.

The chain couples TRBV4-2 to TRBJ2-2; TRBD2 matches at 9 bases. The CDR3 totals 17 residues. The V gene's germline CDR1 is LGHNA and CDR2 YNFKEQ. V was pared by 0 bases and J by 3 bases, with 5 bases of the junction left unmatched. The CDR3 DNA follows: TGTGCCAGCAGCCAAGATCAAGCGGGAGGATACACCGGGGAGCTGTTTTTT. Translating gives CASSQDQAGGYTGELFF.

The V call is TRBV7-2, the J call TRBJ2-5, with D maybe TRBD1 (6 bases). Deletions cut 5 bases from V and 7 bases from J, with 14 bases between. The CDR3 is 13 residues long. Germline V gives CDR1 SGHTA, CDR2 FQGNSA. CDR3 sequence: CASSPRGKGTQYF. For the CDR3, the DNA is TGTGCCAGCAGCCCCAGGGGTAAGGGGACCCAGTACTTC.

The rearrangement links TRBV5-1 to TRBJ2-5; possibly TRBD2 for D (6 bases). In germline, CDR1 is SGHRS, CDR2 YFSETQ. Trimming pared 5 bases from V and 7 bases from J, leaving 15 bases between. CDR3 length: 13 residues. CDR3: CASRGTLEGTQYF. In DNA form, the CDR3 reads TGCGCCAGCAGAGGGACCCTGGAGGGGACCCAGTACTTC.

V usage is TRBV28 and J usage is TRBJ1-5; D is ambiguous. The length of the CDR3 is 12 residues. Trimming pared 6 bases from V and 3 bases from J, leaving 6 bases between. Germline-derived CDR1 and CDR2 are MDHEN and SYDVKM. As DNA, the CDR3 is TGTGCCAGCAGGTCCCTCAATCAGCCCCAGCATTTT. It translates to CASRSLNQPQHF.

CDR3 protein: CAISVAGPATYEQYF. CDR3 bases: TGTGCCATCAGTGTGGCAGGCCCGGCAACCTACGAGCAGTACTTC. V gene TRBV10-3 combines with J gene TRBJ2-7; D not certain. The CDR3 length is 15 residues. V dropped 4 bases and J dropped 2 bases, with 15 bases sitting between them. From germline, CDR1 is ENHRY and CDR2 SYGVKD.

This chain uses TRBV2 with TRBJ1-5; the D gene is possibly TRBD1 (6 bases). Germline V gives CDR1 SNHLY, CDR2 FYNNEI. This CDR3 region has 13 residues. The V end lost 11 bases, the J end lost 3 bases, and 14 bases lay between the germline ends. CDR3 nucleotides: TGTGCCTGTCATGGACAGTACAATCAGCCCCAGCATTTT. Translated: CACHGQYNQPQHF.

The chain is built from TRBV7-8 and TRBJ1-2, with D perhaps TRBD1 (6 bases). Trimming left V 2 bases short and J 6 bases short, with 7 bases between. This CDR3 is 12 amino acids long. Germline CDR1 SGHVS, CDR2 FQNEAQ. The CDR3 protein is CASSLYRDGYTF. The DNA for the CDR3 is TGTGCCAGCAGCTTATACAGGGATGGCTACACCTTC.

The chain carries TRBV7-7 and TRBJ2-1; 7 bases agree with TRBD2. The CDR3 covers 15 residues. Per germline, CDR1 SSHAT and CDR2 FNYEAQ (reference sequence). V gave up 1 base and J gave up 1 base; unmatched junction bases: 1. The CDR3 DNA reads TGTGCCAGCAGCTTAGGTAGCGGGTCCTACAATGAGCAGTTCTTC. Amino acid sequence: CASSLGSGSYNEQFF.